The T cell receptor beta chain under discussion was sequenced for a study of CD8+ T cells in alopecia areata. Cells pooled from cutaneous lymph nodes were sorted on CD4, CD8alpha, NKG2D, NKG2ACE and other markers. For this clone: Gene labels here are mouse ones. Sequencing ends 4 residues short of the CDR3 end; the germline J gene provides the rest.

Following RNA extraction, reverse transcription yielded cDNA that acted as the sequencing template. TCRdb keeps only in-frame clones here, not all; method: immunoSEQ multiplex PCR. The sample is made up of about 300,000 clones, none counted only once. The germline CDR1 and CDR2 sequences are NSHNY and SYGAGN. The CDR3 is 15 residues long. This chain connects TRBV13-1 to TRBJ2-7; 9 nucleotides align to TRBD1. Sequencing input: CD4+ T cells sorted from a lymph node. This TCR was sampled from a C3H/HeJ mouse with alopecia areata. The strain's MHC: H2-k. The sequenced part of the CDR3 DNA is TGTGCCAGCAGTGATGCGAAAGGACAGGGGTAT. This sequence encodes CASSDAKGQGY. In full, the CDR3 is CASSDAKGQGYEQYF.